The table lists the clone carrying this TCR beta chain with a few counts. Its antigen is unidentified. The sample belongs to a study of T cell responses to AZD1222 COVID-19 vaccine. Background on the study: Investigators merged groups given second doses at roughly 4 or roughly 12 weeks. Study results and caveats: It should be noted that donors were predominantly white British and more often female, and clonal diversity was possibly underestimated. It was only a handful of AZD1222 recipients who were seropositive at baseline.

Some clones are missing from TCRdb's copy, which holds only in-frame ones; the method was immunoSEQ multiplex PCR. The data contain under 200,000 clones, roughly nine tenths of them singletons. The CDR3 contains 14 residues. The germline CDR1 and CDR2 sequences are MNHEY and SMNVEV (reference sequence). Trimming stripped 4 bases from V and 4 bases from J, with 13 bases between. The V and J genes are TRBV27 and TRBJ1-2, with TRBD1 as a possible D gene (6 bases). The clonotype was recovered from an adult in good health. The specimen comprised peripheral blood, sampled on day 0 of AZD1222 vaccination. The chain's CDR3 is CASSWGRGSYGYTF. The CDR3 coding sequence is TGTGCCAGCAGTTGGGGCAGGGGAAGCTATGGCTACACCTTC.